This is a list of T cell receptor beta chains from one sample in a study of cytotoxic CD8 clonotypes in ibrutinib-treated CLL. Repertoires were generated with immunoSEQ multiplex PCR, while TCRdb's copy carries only in-frame clones and drops some. The sample yields some 28,000 clones, 62% seen once. Sequences were derived from PBMCs, sampled before ibrutinib treatment. Source of these receptors: a human donor with chronic lymphocytic leukemia. Both conserved end residues are part of each CDR3. A D gene is named only where the DNA matches it firmly. Clone size is stated in some rows and not others, as once, few, many or a class when expanded.

j_gene,d_gene,v_gene,abundance,CDR3aa,CDR3nt
TRBJ2-5,TRBD1,TRBV5-1,few,CASSYSWTGGSETQYF,TGCGCCAGCAGCTACTCTTGGACAGGGGGCAGCGAGACCCAGTACTTC
TRBJ2-1,TRBD2,TRBV6-1,NA,CASSGLAGRDEQFF,TGTGCCAGCAGTGGACTAGCGGGAAGAGATGAGCAGTTCTTC
TRBJ2-7,NA,TRBV30,NA,CAWWGFYEQYF,TGTGCCTGGTGGGGGTTCTACGAGCAGTACTTC
TRBJ1-2,NA,TRBV6-5,NA,CASRGDNRWFYGYTF,TGTGCCAGCAGAGGGGATAACAGGTGGTTCTATGGCTACACCTTC
TRBJ1-2,NA,TRBV16,few,CASSQGLAEYFYGYTF,TGTGCCAGCAGCCAAGGGTTGGCAGAATATTTCTATGGCTACACCTTC
TRBJ2-1,NA,TRBV5-1,few,CASSLTGDFYNEQFF,TGCGCCAGCAGCTTGACAGGGGACTTCTACAATGAGCAGTTCTTC
TRBJ1-4,NA,TRBV6-5,few,CASSRRARKEKLFF,TGTGCCAGCAGTCGCCGGGCGCGGAAGGAAAAACTGTTTTTT
TRBJ2-3,NA,TRBV25-1,NA,CASGPGLLSTDTQYF,TGTGCCAGCGGACCGGGACTTCTGAGCACAGATACGCAGTATTTT
TRBJ2-2,NA,TRBV5-1,NA,CASSLAGGSGELFF,TGCGCCAGCAGCTTGGCGGGGGGCTCCGGGGAGCTGTTTTTT
TRBJ1-5,NA,TRBV28,NA,CASSLRGARVQHF,TGTGCCAGCAGTTTACGAGGGGCTCGGGTCCAGCATTTT
TRBJ2-1,NA,TRBV27,NA,CASSLGLPLNNYNEQFF,TGTGCCAGCAGTTTGGGCTTACCCCTTAACAATTACAATGAGCAGTTCTTC
TRBJ2-7,NA,TRBV5-1,NA,CASSSRTVNEQYF,TGCGCCAGCAGCTCACGGACAGTCAACGAGCAGTACTTC
TRBJ1-2,NA,TRBV5-4,NA,CASSPMRGGGGGYTF,TGTGCCAGCAGCCCGATGAGGGGGGGAGGTGGTGGCTACACCTTC
TRBJ2-3,NA,TRBV13,NA,CASSSPTGPFTDTQYF,TGTGCCAGCAGCTCACCTACGGGGCCATTCACGGATACGCAGTATTTT
TRBJ2-6,NA,TRBV27,NA,CASSLKPGVKAGANVLTF,TGTGCCAGCAGTTTAAAACCAGGGGTGAAGGCTGGGGCCAACGTCCTGACTTTC
TRBJ2-2,NA,TRBV4-2,NA,CASSQVVAGVNTGELFF,TGTGCCAGCAGCCAAGTTGTCGCCGGAGTGAACACCGGGGAGCTGTTTTTT
TRBJ2-1,TRBD2,TRBV18,NA,CASSLRASGPTGLYNEQFF,TGTGCCAGCTCGTTAAGGGCTAGCGGCCCAACGGGTTTATACAATGAGCAGTTCTTC
TRBJ2-2,NA,TRBV19,NA,CASSTGAANTGELFF,TGTGCCAGTAGTACAGGGGCCGCGAACACCGGGGAGCTGTTTTTT
TRBJ1-4,TRBD1,TRBV6-1,few,CASSELGGGEKLFF,TGTGCCAGCAGTGAATTAGGGGGCGGTGAAAAACTGTTTTTT
TRBJ1-1,NA,TRBV28,NA,CASSLGPNTEAFF,TGTGCCAGCAGTTTAGGCCCGAACACTGAAGCTTTCTTT
TRBJ1-6,NA,TRBV27,NA,CASSLVGGTGGSSPLHF,TGTGCCAGCAGTTTAGTGGGGGGAACCGGAGGAAGTTCACCCCTCCACTTT
TRBJ2-3,TRBD2,TRBV19,NA,CASSLLAGEGDTQYF,TGTGCCAGTAGTCTTCTAGCGGGAGAGGGAGATACGCAGTATTTT
TRBJ2-7,NA,TRBV18,NA,CASSPGQSSSYEQYF,TGTGCCAGCTCCCCTGGACAGTCGAGCTCCTACGAGCAGTACTTC
TRBJ1-2,NA,TRBV11-2,NA,CASSLGTQVASYGYTF,TGTGCCAGCAGCTTAGGTACGCAGGTCGCCTCTTATGGCTACACCTTC
TRBJ2-7,NA,TRBV7-2,NA,CASSPDGGVRGEQYF,TGTGCCAGCAGCCCTGACGGAGGGGTCCGTGGCGAGCAGTACTTC
TRBJ2-1,TRBD2,TRBV19,NA,CASSPSVQREPYNEQFF,TGTGCCAGTAGCCCCTCTGTCCAGCGGGAGCCCTACAATGAGCAGTTCTTC
TRBJ2-1,TRBD2,TRBV7-3,NA,CASSSGLASFEQFF,TGTGCCAGCAGCTCAGGACTAGCTTCGTTTGAGCAGTTCTTC
TRBJ2-1,NA,TRBV11-1,NA,CASSLRGPGGHNEQFF,TGTGCCAGCAGCTTAAGGGGCCCCGGGGGACACAATGAGCAGTTCTTC
TRBJ2-3,NA,TRBV7-9,few,CASSLGGGSDTQYF,TGTGCCAGCAGCTTAGGTGGAGGATCAGATACGCAGTATTTT
TRBJ2-2,NA,TRBV9,NA,CASSAPGGANTGELFF,TGTGCCAGCAGCGCCCCTGGGGGTGCGAACACCGGGGAGCTGTTTTTT
TRBJ2-1,TRBD1,TRBV5-6,NA,CASSLFGTAYNEQFF,TGTGCCAGCAGCTTGTTTGGGACAGCCTACAATGAGCAGTTCTTC
TRBJ2-3,NA,TRBV5-1,NA,CASSQLATTDTQYF,TGCGCCAGCAGCCAACTTGCGACCACAGATACGCAGTATTTT
TRBJ1-1,NA,TRBV4-1,few,CASSPRENTEAFF,TGCGCCAGCAGTCCTCGGGAAAACACTGAAGCTTTCTTT
TRBJ2-3,NA,TRBV7-2,few,CASSPNLGDTQYF,TGTGCCAGCAGCCCCAATCTTGGGGATACGCAGTATTTT
TRBJ2-7,NA,TRBV7-8,few,CASSLVRTTYEQYF,TGTGCCAGCAGCTTAGTTCGGACAACCTACGAGCAGTACTTC
TRBJ2-3,NA,TRBV5-4,NA,CASASLGSTDTQYF,TGTGCCAGCGCCAGCCTAGGAAGCACAGATACGCAGTATTTT
TRBJ1-5,NA,TRBV25-1,few,CASSGGTGQPQHF,TGTGCCAGCAGTGGCGGTACAGGGCAGCCCCAGCATTTT
TRBJ2-3,NA,TRBV4-1,few,CASSQEGRGAWDTQYF,TGCGCCAGCAGCCAAGAGGGTCGGGGGGCGTGGGATACGCAGTATTTT
TRBJ1-6,NA,TRBV19,few,CARSSPLHF,TGTGCCAGAAGTTCACCCCTCCACTTT
TRBJ1-5,NA,TRBV4-1,NA,CASSQLMTGQYQPQHF,TGCGCCAGCAGCCAATTAATGACCGGACAGTATCAGCCCCAGCATTTT
TRBJ1-1,NA,TRBV19,few,CASTAYMNTEAFF,TGTGCCAGTACCGCGTATATGAACACTGAAGCTTTCTTT
TRBJ2-3,NA,TRBV6-4,NA,CASAGMATDTQYF,TGTGCCAGCGCCGGGATGGCCACAGATACGCAGTATTTT
TRBJ1-2,NA,TRBV7-9,NA,CASSLEAGEKYGYTF,TGTGCCAGCAGCTTAGAGGCAGGGGAGAAGTATGGCTACACCTTC
TRBJ2-7,NA,TRBV6-6,NA,CASSYSGTNTYEQYF,TGTGCCAGCAGTTACTCAGGGACAAACACTTACGAGCAGTACTTC
TRBJ1-3,NA,TRBV30,few,CAGDLAGNTIYF,TGTGCCGGAGACTTAGCTGGAAACACCATATATTTT
TRBJ2-2,NA,TRBV7-3,few,CASSLGGSGELFF,TGTGCCAGCAGCTTAGGAGGTTCCGGGGAGCTGTTTTTT
TRBJ2-7,TRBD1,TRBV5-1,NA,CASSPGTGSYEQYF,TGCGCCAGCAGCCCCGGGACAGGGAGTTACGAGCAGTACTTC
TRBJ2-2,NA,TRBV27,few,CASTSGARAGELFF,TGTGCCAGCACCTCAGGGGCCAGGGCCGGGGAGCTGTTTTTT